Listed below are T cell receptor beta chains from one sample, sequenced in a study of T cells in Graves' hyperthyroidism and ophthalmopathy. TCRdb ran MiXCR on the multiplex PCR reads and lists one entry per CDR3 protein. This table holds tens of thousands of distinct CDR3 sequences, less than 50% found once. The sequencing input was blood. These receptors were taken from a woman in her thirties with Graves' ophthalmopathy. CDR3s include the opening cysteine and the closing phenylalanine or tryptophan. D genes are given only for firm matches. A clone size is listed for some rows: how often the clone was seen (once, few, many), or a class if it is expanded.

.	15	TRBV4-1	once	TRBJ1-2	CASSQDLGGDYGYIF	TGCGCCAGCAGCCAAGACCTCGGTGGAGACTATGGCTACATCTTC
.	11	TRBV24-1	medium-sized	TRBJ2-5	CATSEWETQYF	TGTGCCACCAGTGAGTGGGAGACCCAGTACTTC
TRBD2	16	TRBV20-1	.	TRBJ2-4	CSVEGISGSSYDIQYF	TGCAGTGTAGAGGGTATTAGCGGGAGTAGTTATGACATTCAGTACTTC
.	17	TRBV24-1	.	TRBJ1-5	CATSDALRGRAGDTQHF	TGTGCCACCAGTGATGCCCTTAGGGGGAGGGCCGGAGATACGCAGCATTTT
TRBD2	18	TRBV6-5	few	TRBJ2-4	CASSYSMTSGRTKNIQYF	TGTGCCAGCAGTTACTCGATGACTAGCGGGAGGACTAAAAACATTCAGTACTTC
.	15	TRBV9	.	TRBJ1-6	CASSVDGSRSSPLHF	TGTGCCAGCAGCGTGGATGGTTCCAGGTCTTCACCCCTCCACTTT
.	16	TRBV4-2	.	TRBJ1-6	CASSQDGGADYSPLHF	TGTGCCAGCAGCCAAGATGGAGGGGCCGACTATTCACCCCTCCACTTT
.	15	TRBV28	many	TRBJ2-1	CASAPPDYGDNEQFF	TGTGCCAGCGCTCCCCCGGACTATGGCGACAATGAGCAGTTCTTC
.	15	TRBV20-1	once	TRBJ1-5	CSARGYVEGYQPQHF	TGCAGTGCTAGAGGTTATGTGGAGGGGTATCAGCCCCAGCATTTT
.	12	TRBV20-1	.	TRBJ1-5	CSARVGQTTQHF	TGCAGTGCTAGAGTGGGGCAAACAACCCAGCATTTT
TRBD2	16	TRBV4-2	.	TRBJ2-7	CASSQNPAGGVNEQYF	TGTGCCAGCAGCCAAAACCCCGCGGGGGGGGTAAACGAGCAGTACTTC
.	14	TRBV20-1	.	TRBJ2-4	CSARDGLAKNSQYF	TGCAGTGCTAGAGATGGATTAGCCAAAAACAGTCAGTACTTC
TRBD2	16	TRBV7-9	many	TRBJ2-1	CASRPTGLAGGGAGFF	TGTGCCAGCAGGCCTACAGGACTAGCGGGAGGTGGTGCCGGGTTCTTC
TRBD1	16	TRBV28	.	TRBJ2-5	CASSLGTGGTEETQYF	TGTGCCAGCAGTTTGGGGACAGGGGGTACGGAAGAGACCCAGTACTTC
.	13	TRBV19	many	TRBJ1-1	CASSTVLGTEAFF	TGTGCCAGTAGTACCGTTCTAGGTACTGAAGCTTTCTTT
.	15	TRBV7-6	medium-sized	TRBJ1-5	CASSLGNSPNQPQHF	TGTGCCAGCAGCTTAGGAAACAGCCCGAATCAGCCCCAGCATTTT
.	12	TRBV15	medium-sized	TRBJ1-2	CATSDRYYGYTF	TGTGCCACCTCAGACAGGTACTATGGTTACACCTTC
.	14	TRBV5-1	.	TRBJ1-5	CASSDTPGVQPQHF	TGCGCCAGCAGCGATACACCAGGGGTTCAGCCCCAGCATTTT
.	13	TRBV29-1	.	TRBJ1-5	CSVGGAGDQPQHF	TGCAGCGTTGGGGGGGCAGGAGATCAGCCCCAGCATTTT
.	11	TRBV20-1	.	TRBJ2-2	CSAREPGELFF	TGCAGTGCTAGAGAACCCGGGGAGCTGTTTTTT
.	13	TRBV3-1	many	TRBJ2-7	CASSQRNSYEQYF	TGTGCCAGCAGCCAACGTAACTCCTACGAGCAGTACTTC
.	13	TRBV5-1	.	TRBJ1-6	CASRESYNSPLHF	TGCGCCAGCCGGGAAAGCTATAATTCACCCCTCCACTTT
.	13	TRBV4-1	many	TRBJ2-5	CASSQGPIETQYF	TGCGCCAGCAGCCAAGGTCCTATCGAGACCCAGTACTTC
.	15	TRBV19	.	TRBJ2-1	CAGSKGGSSYNEQFF	TGTGCCGGTAGTAAAGGGGGGAGCTCCTACAATGAGCAGTTCTTC
TRBD2	13	TRBV20-1	.	TRBJ2-7	CSVLLAGTYEQYF	TGCAGCGTCCTACTAGCGGGAACCTACGAGCAGTACTTC
.	15	TRBV6-1	once	TRBJ1-4	CASSEAISGAGKLFF	TGTGCCAGCAGTGAAGCGATTAGCGGGGCTGGAAAACTGTTTTTT
.	16	TRBV7-7	medium-sized	TRBJ2-1	CASSLGYGGSYNEQFF	TGTGCTAGCAGCTTAGGCTATGGGGGCTCCTACAATGAGCAGTTCTTC
TRBD1	14	TRBV25-1	.	TRBJ1-2	CASSTTGGQRYYTF	TGTGCCAGCAGTACGACAGGGGGACAGCGATACTACACCTTC
.	14	TRBV9	.	TRBJ1-4	CASSVVGSNEKLFF	TGTGCCAGCAGCGTAGTGGGGTCTAACGAAAAACTGTTTTTT
.	15	TRBV6-2/TRBV6-3	many	TRBJ1-3	CASSSWGTSGNTIYF	TGTGCCAGCAGTTCCTGGGGGACCTCTGGAAACACCATATATTTT
TRBD2	16	TRBV7-7	few	TRBJ2-1	CASSPPGGLAGREQFF	TGTGCCAGCAGCCCCCCGGGAGGACTAGCGGGAAGAGAGCAGTTCTTC
.	12	TRBV11-2	many	TRBJ1-2	CASSLGVLGYTF	TGTGCCAGCAGCTTAGGAGTCTTGGGCTACACCTTC
.	14	TRBV20-1	.	TRBJ1-5	CSAREDGRSGDEHF	TGCAGTGCTAGAGAGGACGGCAGAAGTGGGGACGAGCATTTT
TRBD1	17	TRBV19	.	TRBJ1-5	CARSTRDRGNSYQPQHF	TGTGCCAGAAGTACCCGGGACAGGGGTAATAGCTATCAGCCCCAGCATTTT
.	13	TRBV6-4	many	TRBJ2-7	CASRARLVYEQYF	TGTGCCAGCCGGGCACGGTTAGTCTACGAGCAGTACTTC
.	14	TRBV7-7	.	TRBJ1-1	CASSRGGPTTEAFF	TGTGCTAGCAGCCGTGGGGGCCCTACCACTGAAGCTTTCTTT
.	15	TRBV12-3/TRBV12-4	.	TRBJ2-1	CASTVDRSSYNEQFF	TGTGCCAGCACCGTAGACAGAAGCTCCTACAATGAGCAGTTCTTC
TRBD1	16	TRBV19	many	TRBJ2-5	CASSMVTGGMLETQYF	TGTGCCAGTAGTATGGTGACAGGGGGCATGCTGGAGACCCAGTACTTC
.	14	TRBV10-1	many	TRBJ2-5	CASSESGAQETQYF	TGCGCCAGCAGTGAGTCGGGCGCACAGGAGACCCAGTACTTC
.	13	TRBV11-2	.	TRBJ1-5	CVSSLDSNQPLHF	TGTGTCAGCAGCTTAGATTCGAATCAGCCCCTGCATTTT
TRBD2	16	TRBV28	.	TRBJ2-1	CASSLTSGASLAEQFF	TGTGCCAGCAGTTTGACTAGCGGGGCCTCCTTAGCTGAGCAGTTCTTC